Shown below are 2 T cell receptor beta chains from a single sample sequenced in a study of blood T cell repertoires in COVID-19. TCRdb's table, derived via immunoSEQ multiplex PCR, lists solely in-frame clones and lacks some. The profile shows 60,000 to 85,000 clones, approximately 83% of them singletons. Sequenced material: peripheral blood. These receptors all come from an elderly man with acute or convalescent COVID-19.

J is TRBJ2-5 and V is TRBV7-2; 7 bases line up with TRBD1. V gave up 5 bases and J gave up 1 base; unmatched junction bases: 4. The CDR3 consists of 14 residues. Germline lookup yields CDR1 SGHTA and CDR2 FQGNSA. The CDR3 region has the DNA TGTGCCAGCAGCCGCGACAGGGCCCAAGAGACCCAGTACTTC. Its protein product is CASSRDRAQETQYF.

The rearrangement links TRBV10-3 to TRBJ2-7; weak D call: TRBD2 (6 bases). Germline lookup yields CDR1 ENHRY and CDR2 SYGVKD. The CDR3 runs to 13 residues. The germline V and J ends were trimmed by 11 bases and 2 bases, with 16 bases remaining between them. CDR3 in DNA: TGTGCCGCGAACGGAGGGCCGACCTACGAGCAGTACTTC. Protein: CAANGGPTYEQYF.